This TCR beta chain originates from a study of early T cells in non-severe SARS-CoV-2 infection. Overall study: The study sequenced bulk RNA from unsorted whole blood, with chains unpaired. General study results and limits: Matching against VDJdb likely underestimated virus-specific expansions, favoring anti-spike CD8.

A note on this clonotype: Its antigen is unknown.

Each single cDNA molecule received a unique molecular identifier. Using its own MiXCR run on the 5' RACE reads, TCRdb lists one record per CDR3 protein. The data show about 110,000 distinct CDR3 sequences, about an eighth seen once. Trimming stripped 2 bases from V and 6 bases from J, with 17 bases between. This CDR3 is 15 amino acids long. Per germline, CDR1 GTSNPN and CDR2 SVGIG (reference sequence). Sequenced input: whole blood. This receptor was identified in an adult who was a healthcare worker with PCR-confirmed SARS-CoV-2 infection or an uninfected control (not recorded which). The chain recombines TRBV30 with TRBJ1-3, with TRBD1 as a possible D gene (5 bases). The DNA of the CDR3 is TGTGCCTGGAGTCTGACGGCGTTGGGGGAAAACACCATATATTTT. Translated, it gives CAWSLTALGENTIYF.